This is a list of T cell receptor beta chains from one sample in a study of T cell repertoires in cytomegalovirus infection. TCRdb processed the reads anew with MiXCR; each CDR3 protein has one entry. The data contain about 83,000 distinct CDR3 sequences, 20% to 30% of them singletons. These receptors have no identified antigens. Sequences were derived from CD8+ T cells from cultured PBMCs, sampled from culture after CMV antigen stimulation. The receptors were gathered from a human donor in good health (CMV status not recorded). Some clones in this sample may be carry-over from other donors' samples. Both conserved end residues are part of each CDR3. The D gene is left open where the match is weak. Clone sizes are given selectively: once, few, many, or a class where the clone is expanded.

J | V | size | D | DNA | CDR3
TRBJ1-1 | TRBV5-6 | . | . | TGTGCCAGCAGCTTGGAATTTATCAGGTCGTTTAGCACTGAAGCTTTCTTT | CASSLEFIRSFSTEAFF
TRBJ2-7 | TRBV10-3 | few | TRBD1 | TGTGCCACCAGACAGGGGGAGCTCGAGCAGTACTTC | CATRQGELEQYF
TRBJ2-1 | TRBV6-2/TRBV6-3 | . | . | TGTGCCAGCAGTTACTCAGGCCAGCGCGCTCCCTCCTACAATGAGCAGTTCTTC | CASSYSGQRAPSYNEQFF
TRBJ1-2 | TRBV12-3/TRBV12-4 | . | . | TGTGCCAGCAGTTTATCAGGGGAGACCTATGGCTACACCTTC | CASSLSGETYGYTF
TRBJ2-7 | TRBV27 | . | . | TGTGCCAGCAGTACTATTACCGGGACGAAACACTACGAGCAGTACTTC | CASSTITGTKHYEQYF
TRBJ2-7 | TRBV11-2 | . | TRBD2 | TGTGCCAGCAGCTTTGACCGGGAGGGCAGGGAGCAGTACTTC | CASSFDREGREQYF
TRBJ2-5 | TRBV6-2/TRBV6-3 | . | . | TGTGCCAGCAGTTACTCGAGAGTCGAGACCCAGTACTTC | CASSYSRVETQYF
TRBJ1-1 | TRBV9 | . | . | TGTGCCAGCAGCCCCGAGTGGGGCAGGGACACTGAAGCTTTCTTT | CASSPEWGRDTEAFF
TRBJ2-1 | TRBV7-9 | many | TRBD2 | TGTGCCAGCAGGGGAGGGAACTACAATGAGCAGTTCTTC | CASRGGNYNEQFF
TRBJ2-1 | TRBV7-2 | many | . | TGTGCCAGCAGCTTAGAGCGGAACGACAATGAGCAGTTCTTC | CASSLERNDNEQFF
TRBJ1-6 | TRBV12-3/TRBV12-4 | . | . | TGTGCCAGCAGTGCCCTACAGGGACTAAATTCACCCCTCCACTTT | CASSALQGLNSPLHF
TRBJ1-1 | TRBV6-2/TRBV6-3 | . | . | TGTGCCAGCGCCGTGGATGGTCGCGGAGCTTTCTTT | CASAVDGRGAFF
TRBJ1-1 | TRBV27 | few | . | TGTGCCAGCAGCTGGACCGAGAACACTGAAGCTTTCTTT | CASSWTENTEAFF
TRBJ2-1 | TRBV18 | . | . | TGTGCCAGCTCACCAGACGGATACTCCTACAATGAGCAGTTCTTC | CASSPDGYSYNEQFF
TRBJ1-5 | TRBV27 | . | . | TGTGCCAGCAGTTTATTTGGGGGTCAGCCCCAGCATTTT | CASSLFGGQPQHF
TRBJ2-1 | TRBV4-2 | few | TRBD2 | TGTGCCAGCAGCCAAGTTGGCGGTAGCGGGAGCTCCTACAATGAGCAGTTCTTC | CASSQVGGSGSSYNEQFF
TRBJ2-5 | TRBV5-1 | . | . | TGCGCCAGCAGCCCGCCAGGGTCTGGGGAGACCCAGTACTTC | CASSPPGSGETQYF
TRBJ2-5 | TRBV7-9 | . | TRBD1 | TGTGCCAGCAGCTCCTCCAGGACAGGGGGAGAGACCCAGTACTTC | CASSSSRTGGETQYF
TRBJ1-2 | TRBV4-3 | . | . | TGCGCCAGCAGCCAGTCAGGGGTCTATGGCTACACCTTC | CASSQSGVYGYTF
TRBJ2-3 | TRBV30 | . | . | TGTGCCTGGGGAGGTGGACCTCCAACGACAGATACGCAGTATTTT | CAWGGGPPTTDTQYF
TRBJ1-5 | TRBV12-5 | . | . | TGTGCTAGTGCCACTGGTGTTTATAGCAATCAGCCCCAGCATTTT | CASATGVYSNQPQHF
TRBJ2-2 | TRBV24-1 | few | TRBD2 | TGTGCCACCAGGGGGGATTCTAGCGGAGCGAACACCGGGGAGCTGTTTTTT | CATRGDSSGANTGELFF
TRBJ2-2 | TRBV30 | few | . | TGTGCCGGCCCGGGACGCACCGGGGAGCTGTTTTTT | CAGPGRTGELFF
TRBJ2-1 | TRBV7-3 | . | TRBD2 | TGTGCCAGCAGCTTACTCGGACTAGCTGACAATGAGCAGTTCTTC | CASSLLGLADNEQFF
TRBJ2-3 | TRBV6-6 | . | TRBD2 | TGTGCCAGCAGTTACTCTAGCGGGGGGGCCGTCCCAGATACGCAGTATTTT | CASSYSSGGAVPDTQYF
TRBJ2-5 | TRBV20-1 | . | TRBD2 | TGCAGTGCTAGAGGACCGGGACTAGCGGGAGGGCCAGAGACCCAGTACTTC | CSARGPGLAGGPETQYF
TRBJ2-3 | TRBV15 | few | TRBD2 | TGTGCCACCAGCACCCCCCAGGGAGGGTTCACAGATACGCAGTATTTT | CATSTPQGGFTDTQYF
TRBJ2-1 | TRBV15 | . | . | TGTGCCACCATCGGCACTAACTACAATGAGCAGTTCTTC | CATIGTNYNEQFF
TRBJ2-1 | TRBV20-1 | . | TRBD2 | TGCAGTGCTAGAGGCCTAGCGGACTCCTACAATGAGCAGTTCTTC | CSARGLADSYNEQFF
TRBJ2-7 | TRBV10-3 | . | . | TGTGCCATCAGTCTAGAGAACTACTACGAGCAGTACTTC | CAISLENYYEQYF
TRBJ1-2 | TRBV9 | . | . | TGTGCCAGCAGCGTAGGATCAGGGAACTATGGCTACACCTTC | CASSVGSGNYGYTF
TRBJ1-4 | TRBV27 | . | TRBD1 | TGTGCCAGCAGTTTATCGGGGGACAGATATTCTAAAAAACTGTTTTTT | CASSLSGDRYSKKLFF
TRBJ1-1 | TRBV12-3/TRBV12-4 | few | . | TGTGCCAGCCTGCTTGGGCCCACTGAAGCTTTCTTT | CASLLGPTEAFF
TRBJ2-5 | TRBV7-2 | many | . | TGTGCCAGCAGCGTGGGTTATCAAGAGACCCAGTACTTC | CASSVGYQETQYF
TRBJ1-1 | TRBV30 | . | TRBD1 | TGTGCCTGGAGTGAAGGGGGCGTCGCTGAAGCTTTCTTT | CAWSEGGVAEAFF
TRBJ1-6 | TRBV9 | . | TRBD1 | TGTGCCAGTCAGGGACAGGGGAACAATTCACCCCTCCACTTT | CASQGQGNNSPLHF
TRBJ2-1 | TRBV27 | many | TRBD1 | TGTGCCAGCAGCCCCTGGGTTCGGACAGGGGAGGATGAGCAGTTCTTC | CASSPWVRTGEDEQFF
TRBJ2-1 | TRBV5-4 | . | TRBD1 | TGTGCCAGCAGCATCTCCGGACAGGGCTACAATGAGCAGTTCTTC | CASSISGQGYNEQFF
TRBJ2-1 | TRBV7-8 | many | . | TGTGCCAGCAGCTCAGTAGTGGGTTCTTACAATGAGCAGTTCTTC | CASSSVVGSYNEQFF
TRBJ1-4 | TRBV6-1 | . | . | TGTGCCAGCAGTCCCGGGGCCGCTAATGAAAAACTGTTTTTT | CASSPGAANEKLFF
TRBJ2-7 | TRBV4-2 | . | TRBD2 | TGTGCCAGCAGCCAAGATGGGGGGGAGGCACGGGAGCAGTACTTC | CASSQDGGEAREQYF
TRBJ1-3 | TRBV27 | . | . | TGTGCCACCGGAATGGGAAACACCATATATTTT | CATGMGNTIYF
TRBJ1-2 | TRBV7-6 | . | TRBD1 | TGTGCCAGCAGCTTAGTGGGGACAGGGTCGGATGGCTACACCTTC | CASSLVGTGSDGYTF
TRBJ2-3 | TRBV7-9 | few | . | TGTGCCAGCAGCCCCCTGACCACAGATACGCAGTATTTT | CASSPLTTDTQYF
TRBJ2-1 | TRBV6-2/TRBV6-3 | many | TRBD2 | TGTGCCAGCAGTTACTCGGAAAGATCCGGGACTAGCTCCTACAATGAGCAGTTCTTC | CASSYSERSGTSSYNEQFF
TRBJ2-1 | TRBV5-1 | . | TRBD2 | TGCGCCAGCAGCTTGGTAGCGGGGGGGCCAAGCAATGAGCAGTTCTTC | CASSLVAGGPSNEQFF
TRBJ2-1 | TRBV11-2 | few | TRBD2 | TGTGCCAGCAGCCCACTAGCGGGGGGTGAGCAAGCGTATGAGCAGTTCTTC | CASSPLAGGEQAYEQFF
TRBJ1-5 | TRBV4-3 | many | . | TGCGCCAGCAGCCAAGGTGCAGGGGTCAATCAGCCCCAGCATTTT | CASSQGAGVNQPQHF
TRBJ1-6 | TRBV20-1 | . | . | TGCAGTGCTAGAGATCTTAGGGGCGCGACTAATTCACCCCTCCACTTT | CSARDLRGATNSPLHF
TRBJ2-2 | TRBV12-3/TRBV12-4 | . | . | TGTGCCAGCAGCCCAACAGGGATCGCGAACACCGGGGAGCTGTTTTTT | CASSPTGIANTGELFF
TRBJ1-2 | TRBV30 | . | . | TGTGCCTGGAGTGTTGGCGAGCGGGACTATGGCTACACCTTC | CAWSVGERDYGYTF
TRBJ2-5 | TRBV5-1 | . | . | TGCGCCAGCAGCTTGGAGGGCTCGCTCCAAGAGACCCAGTACTTC | CASSLEGSLQETQYF
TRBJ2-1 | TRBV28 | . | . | TGTGCCAGCAGTTTCTTCAATGAGCAGTTCTTC | CASSFFNEQFF
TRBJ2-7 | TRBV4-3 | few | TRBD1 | TGCGCCAGCAGCCAAGAGAGACAGGGGGTTGGTTACGAGCAGTACTTC | CASSQERQGVGYEQYF
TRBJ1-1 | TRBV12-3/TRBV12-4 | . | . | TGTGCCAGCAGTTCCAGGCCCACTGAAGCTTTCTTT | CASSSRPTEAFF
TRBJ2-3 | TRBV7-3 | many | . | TGTGCCAGCAGCGCCGGGGGAGGCGTAGATACGCAGTATTTT | CASSAGGGVDTQYF
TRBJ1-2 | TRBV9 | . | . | TGTGCCAGCAGCGAGGGGAACTATGGCTACACCTTC | CASSEGNYGYTF